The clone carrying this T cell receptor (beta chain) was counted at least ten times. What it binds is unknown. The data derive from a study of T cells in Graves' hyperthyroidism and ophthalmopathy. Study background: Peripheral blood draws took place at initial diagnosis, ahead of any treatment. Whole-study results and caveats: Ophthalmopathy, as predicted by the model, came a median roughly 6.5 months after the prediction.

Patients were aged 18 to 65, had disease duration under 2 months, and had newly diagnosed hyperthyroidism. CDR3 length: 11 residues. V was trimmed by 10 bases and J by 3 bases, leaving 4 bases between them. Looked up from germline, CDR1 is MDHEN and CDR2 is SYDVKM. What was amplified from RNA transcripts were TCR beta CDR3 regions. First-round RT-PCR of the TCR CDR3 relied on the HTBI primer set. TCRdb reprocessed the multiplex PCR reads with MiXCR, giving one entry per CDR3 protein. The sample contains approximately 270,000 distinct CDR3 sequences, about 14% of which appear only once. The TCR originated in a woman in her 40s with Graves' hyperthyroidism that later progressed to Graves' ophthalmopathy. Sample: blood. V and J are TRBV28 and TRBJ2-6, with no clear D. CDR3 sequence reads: CATDGANVLTF. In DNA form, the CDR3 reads TGTGCCACCGATGGGGCCAACGTCCTGACTTTC.